A selection of T cell receptor beta chains follows, all from one sample in a study of shared clonotypes between healthy human individuals. The repertoire was sequenced with immunoSEQ multiplex PCR; TCRdb's copy has only in-frame clones and lacks some. The table records roughly 1,000,000 clones, about 80% of them present only once. The sequenced sample consisted of memory CD4+ T cells from PBMCs. These TCRs come from a man aged 18 to 29 in good health. Some clones in this sample may be carry-over from other donors' samples. CDR3s include the opening cysteine and the closing phenylalanine or tryptophan. A D gene is named only where the DNA matches it firmly. Some rows have no size entry. The others give once, few or many, or a class for an expanded clone.

TRBV5-6	TRBJ2-3	-	-	CASSLMAYSGFTDTQYF	TGTGCCAGCAGCTTGATGGCTTACTCGGGGTTCACAGATACGCAGTATTTT
TRBV6-6	TRBJ2-1	-	TRBD2	CASMWPGRGGNEQFF	TGTGCCAGCATGTGGCCTGGGAGGGGTGGCAATGAGCAGTTCTTC
TRBV25-1	TRBJ2-2	once	-	CASSESGSTGELFF	TGTGCCAGCAGTGAATCGGGGTCCACCGGGGAGCTGTTTTTT
TRBV5-8	TRBJ2-4	-	-	CASSLVGGFRHF	TGTGCCAGCAGCTTGGTCGGGGGATTTCGACACTTC
TRBV15	TRBJ1-2	-	-	CATSRDTSGYHGYTF	TGTGCCACCAGCAGAGATACATCAGGGTACCATGGCTACACCTTC
TRBV14	TRBJ2-3	-	TRBD1	CASSDRDRGRIADTQYF	TGTGCCAGCAGCGATCGGGACAGGGGGCGTATCGCAGATACGCAGTATTTT
TRBV7-9	TRBJ1-4	-	TRBD1	CASSGRQGAGEKLFF	TGTGCCAGCAGCGGGCGACAGGGGGCGGGGGAAAAACTGTTTTTT
TRBV7-3	TRBJ2-5	few	-	CASSLSGTSGETQYF	TGTGCCAGCAGCTTAAGTGGGACATCGGGGGAGACCCAGTACTTC
TRBV5-4	TRBJ1-2	-	-	CASSPGQPQGGYGYTF	TGTGCCAGCAGCCCAGGACAGCCCCAGGGAGGCTATGGCTACACCTTC
TRBV5-1	TRBJ1-1	-	-	CASKQGAGMNTEAFF	TGCGCCAGCAAACAGGGAGCCGGGATGAACACTGAAGCTTTCTTT
TRBV5-1	TRBJ1-1	-	-	CASSLEAALTEAFF	TGCGCCAGCAGCTTGGAGGCAGCACTTACTGAAGCTTTCTTT
TRBV13	TRBJ1-1	-	-	CASSLGRGSTEAFF	TGTGCCAGCAGCTTAGGCCGGGGAAGCACTGAAGCTTTCTTT
TRBV5-3	TRBJ2-1	-	TRBD2	CARSPGLAGGTIHNEQFF	TGTGCCAGAAGCCCGGGACTAGCGGGAGGGACGATCCACAATGAGCAGTTCTTC
TRBV10-3	TRBJ2-3	-	TRBD2	CASTPRESILGRTDTQYF	TGTGCCAGCACTCCGCGGGAGTCTATTTTGGGCCGCACAGATACGCAGTATTTT
TRBV7-3	TRBJ2-3	-	TRBD1	CASSDGQGNTDTQYF	TGTGCCAGCAGCGACGGACAGGGAAACACAGATACGCAGTATTTT
TRBV18	TRBJ2-7	-	TRBD1	CASSPDREADRYF	TGTGCCAGCTCACCCGACAGGGAAGCGGATCGGTACTTC